This T cell receptor (beta chain) comes out of a study of blood T cell repertoires in COVID-19. Study background: The United States, Italy and Spain supplied acute and convalescent COVID-19 samples. From T cells, B-cell-depleted T cells, or PBMCs came the material, which was cDNA or gDNA.

The authors' processing: Amplified reference gene primers provided the basis for estimating nucleated cell counts. Only in-frame clones appear in the TCRdb table, and some are missing; sequencing was by immunoSEQ multiplex PCR. V and J calls and clone size are given by that table; D and trimming were obtained from the DNA. The sample consists of approximately 150,000 clones, 70% to 90% of them appearing once. Recruited during active infection, patients (from Seattle) were subsequently followed longitudinally. The CDR3 runs 14 residues. In germline, CDR1 is MDHEN, CDR2 SYDVKM. The V and J ends lost 7 bases and 2 bases respectively, with 14 bases between them.

This TCR was sampled from a woman of 80 years or more with COVID-19, enrolled during active disease. Material for sequencing was peripheral blood. The V gene is TRBV28, the J gene TRBJ1-2; D remains ambiguous. CDR3 sequence reads: CASTPVAVNYGYTF. DNA for the CDR3: TGTGCCAGCACCCCCGTTGCGGTAAACTATGGCTACACCTTC.